This T cell receptor beta chain appears in the sequencing data of a study of blood T cell repertoires in COVID-19 (TCRdb year 2020). Background on the whole study: Samples from collaborators originated in the United States, Italy and Spain and spanned both the acute and convalescent phases of COVID-19. The samples were drawn from two sources: the first 160 participants of the ongoing ImmuneRACE study, and 1,200 or so subjects contributed by 6 global collaborators. The repertoires were released in a freely available public database meant as a resource for research on the immune response to SARS-CoV-2. The dataset comprised deeply sampled blood TCRbeta repertoires from subjects exposed to, actively infected with, or recovered from COVID-19. Sample metadata almost always included a de-identified subject ID, COVID-19 status, age in years and sex. The prospective study material was composed of cDNA or gDNA derived from T cells, B-cell-depleted T cells, or PBMCs. Where available, HLA class I and class II types were obtained from metadata supplied by the sample provider rather than from assay-based typing.

Its CDR3 holds 16 amino acids, cysteine through phenylalanine. Only the CDR3 part of the read is kept: 48 bases, read in frame from the first base. For CDR1 and CDR2, the germline V gene lists MGHRA and YSYEKL. V and J are truncated by 3 bases and 0 bases respectively, leaving an intervening sequence of 12 bases. Another Seattle source contributed samples from volunteer blood donors who had recovered from COVID-19. The collaborating institutions used their own protocols to collect whole blood in K2EDTA tubes. Collaborator samples were shipped for TCRbeta analysis as frozen whole blood, isolated PBMCs, or DNA extracted from either sample type. What the study reported, not specific to this receptor: The amount of clinical and demographic metadata varied by source and participant and was provided uncurated.

TCRbeta CDR3 regions were amplified from genomic DNA by means of the immunoSEQ Assay, a bias-controlled multiplex PCR. On the study's bioinformatics: Nucleated cell counts per sample were estimated from amplification of reference gene primers within the assay. Sequence reads were collapsed and filtered to measure the absolute abundance of every unique TCRbeta CDR3 rearrangement. Productive Simpson clonality was computed per sample as the square root of Simpson's diversity index over productive rearrangements. The table comes from immuneACCESS by way of TCRdb, which keeps in-frame sequences with V and J called. Part of the clones is missing from these tables; in studies checked, under half for an unresolved V gene and the rest for unknown reasons. The V and J calls and the clone size are those of that table, but D and trimming were determined from the DNA. The sample yields 140,000 to 150,000 clones; 80% were counted once. The ten largest clones represent 3% to 4.5% of the sample.

A remark on this clone: Its antigen target is currently unknown. Per-base qualities were not stored, and no clone one base away is much larger.

Sequencing was carried out using peripheral blood. Recombination joined TRBV4-1 with TRBJ1-3; no D gene call is confident. The sequence came from a man in his 70s who had recovered from COVID-19. CDR3 protein: CASSHGGLISGNTIYF. The DNA sequence is TGCGCCAGCAGCCACGGCGGACTGATCTCTGGAAACACCATATATTTT.